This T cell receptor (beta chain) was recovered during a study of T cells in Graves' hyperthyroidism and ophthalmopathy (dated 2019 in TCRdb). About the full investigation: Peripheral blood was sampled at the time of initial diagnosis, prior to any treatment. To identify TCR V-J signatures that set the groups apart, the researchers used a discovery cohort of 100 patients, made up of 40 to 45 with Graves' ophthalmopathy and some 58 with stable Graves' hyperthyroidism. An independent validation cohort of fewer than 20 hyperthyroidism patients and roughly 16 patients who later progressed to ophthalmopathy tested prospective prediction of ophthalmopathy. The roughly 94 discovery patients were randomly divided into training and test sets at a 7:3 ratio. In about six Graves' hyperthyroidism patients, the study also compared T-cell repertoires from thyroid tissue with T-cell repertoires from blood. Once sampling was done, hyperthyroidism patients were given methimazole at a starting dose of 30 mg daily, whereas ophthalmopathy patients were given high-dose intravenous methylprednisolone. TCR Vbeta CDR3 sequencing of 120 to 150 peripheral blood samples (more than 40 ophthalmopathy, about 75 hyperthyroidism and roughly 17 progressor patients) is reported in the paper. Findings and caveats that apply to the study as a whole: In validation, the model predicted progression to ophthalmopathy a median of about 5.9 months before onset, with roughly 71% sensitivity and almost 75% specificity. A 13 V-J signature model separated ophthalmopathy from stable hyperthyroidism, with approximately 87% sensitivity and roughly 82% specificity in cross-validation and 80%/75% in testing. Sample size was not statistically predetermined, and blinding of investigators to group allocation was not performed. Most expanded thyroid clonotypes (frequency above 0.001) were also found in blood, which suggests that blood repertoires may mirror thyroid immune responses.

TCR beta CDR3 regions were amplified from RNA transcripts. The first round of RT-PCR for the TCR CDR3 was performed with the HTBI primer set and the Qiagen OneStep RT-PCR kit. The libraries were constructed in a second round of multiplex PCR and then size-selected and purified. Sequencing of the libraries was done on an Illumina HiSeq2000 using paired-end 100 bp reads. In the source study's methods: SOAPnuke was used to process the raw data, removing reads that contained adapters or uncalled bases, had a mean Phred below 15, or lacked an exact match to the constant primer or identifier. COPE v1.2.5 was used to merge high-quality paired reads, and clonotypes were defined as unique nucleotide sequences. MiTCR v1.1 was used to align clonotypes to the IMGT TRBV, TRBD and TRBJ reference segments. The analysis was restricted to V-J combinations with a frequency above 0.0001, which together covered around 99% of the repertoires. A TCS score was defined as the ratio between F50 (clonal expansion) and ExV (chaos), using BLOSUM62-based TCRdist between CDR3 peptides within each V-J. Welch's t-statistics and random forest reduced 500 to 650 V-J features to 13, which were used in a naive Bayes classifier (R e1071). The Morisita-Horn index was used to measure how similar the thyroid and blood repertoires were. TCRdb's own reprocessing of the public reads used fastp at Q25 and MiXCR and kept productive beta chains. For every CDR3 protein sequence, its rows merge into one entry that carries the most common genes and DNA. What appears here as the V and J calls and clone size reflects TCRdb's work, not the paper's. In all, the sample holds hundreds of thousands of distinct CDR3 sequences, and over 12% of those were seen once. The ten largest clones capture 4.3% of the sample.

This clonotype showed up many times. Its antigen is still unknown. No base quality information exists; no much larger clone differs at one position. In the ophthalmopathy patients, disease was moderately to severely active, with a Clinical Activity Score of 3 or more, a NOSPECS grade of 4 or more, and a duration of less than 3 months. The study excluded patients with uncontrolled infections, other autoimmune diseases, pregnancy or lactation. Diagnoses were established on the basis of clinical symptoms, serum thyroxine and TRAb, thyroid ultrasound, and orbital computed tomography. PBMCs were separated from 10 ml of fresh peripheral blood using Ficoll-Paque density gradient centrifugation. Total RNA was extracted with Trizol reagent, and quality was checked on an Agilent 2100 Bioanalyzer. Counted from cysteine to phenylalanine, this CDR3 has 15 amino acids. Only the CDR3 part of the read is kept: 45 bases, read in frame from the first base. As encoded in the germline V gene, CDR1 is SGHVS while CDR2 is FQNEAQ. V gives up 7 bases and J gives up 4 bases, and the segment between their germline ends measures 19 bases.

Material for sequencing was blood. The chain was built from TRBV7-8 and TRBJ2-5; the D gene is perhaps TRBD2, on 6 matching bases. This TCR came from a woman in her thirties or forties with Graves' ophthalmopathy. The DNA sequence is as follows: TGTGCCAGCAACTTGGGGGGAGAAGGTAGAGAGACCCAGTACTTC. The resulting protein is CASNLGGEGRETQYF.